This TCR beta chain was identified during a study of T-cell memory formation after mild COVID-19 (dated by TCRdb to the early 2020s). Concerning the study at large: Most TCR sequence clusters were specific to one of the two donors. In a couple of donors, T-cell clones that expanded and contracted after mild COVID-19 were followed by sequencing TCRalpha and TCRbeta repertoires longitudinally. The cohort comprised two young, previously healthy adult volunteers, one female and one male.

The CDR3 covers 14 residues, taking in both the cysteine and the phenylalanine. Only the CDR3 DNA is retained, 42 bases long and in frame from the first base. CDR1 is given as DFQATT and CDR2 as SNEGSKA, both from the germline V gene (reference sequence). Deletion took 6 bases off V and 0 bases off J, with a span of 12 bases between the germline ends. This clonotype was found many times. It has no known antigen specificity. Within one base of it there is no much larger clone, and no base qualities were kept. Sequencing instrument: Illumina NovaSeq 6000. TCRalpha and TCRbeta cDNA libraries were built by 5'RACE with constant-segment primers, adding sample barcodes and unique molecular identifiers. Trizol reagent was used to extract RNA from every sample. Libraries were amplified in two PCR steps, with a second sample barcode and Illumina TruSeq adapters added in the second step. Libraries were sequenced on an Illumina NovaSeq with 2 x 150 bp paired-end reads. Per the authors' processing: Demultiplexing of reads and collapsing into UMI-guided consensus sequences were performed with migec v1.2.7. Using mixcr v2.1.11, UMI consensuses were aligned to TRA and TRB V and J templates and then assembled into clonotypes. Expanded or contracted clonotypes were those called significant by both edgeR and NoisET, with noise models trained on biological replicates. For edgeR calls, the thresholds were a false discovery rate-adjusted p below 0.01 and a log2 fold-change of 1. As an exploratory analysis of dynamics, max-normalized trajectories of the 1000 most abundant clonotypes were examined by PCA with hierarchical clustering. Separately sequenced CD4+ and CD8+ repertoires were used to assign a CD4 or CD8 phenotype to each responding clone. In TCRdb, the public reads were trimmed at Q25 with fastp and aligned with MiXCR, with productive beta chains retained. When rows share a CDR3 protein, they turn into one entry using the most common DNA and genes. None of the V and J calls come from the authors' own analysis; TCRdb made them. Present in this sample are a few hundred thousand distinct CDR3 sequences, approximately 22% of which were seen just once. Over 20% of the sample is taken by the ten largest.

Overall results and qualifications from the work: The study covered only a couple of mild cases, and larger cohorts including severe cases with pre-infection samples were considered necessary. The second-wave clones that peaked on day 37 were not confirmed to be SARS-CoV-2 specific. The detection of some responding clones in pre-infection memory suggests that pre-existing cross-reactive memory T cells joined the SARS-CoV-2 response. Contracting CD4+ clones appeared mostly in the CM and EM memory subsets, whereas CD8+ clones were enriched in EMRA. Balanced CD4/CD8 phenotypes were observed for clones contracting from day 15 to 85, whereas a bias towards CD4+ was observed for a second wave of clones expanding from day 15 to 37.

Ficoll-Paque density gradient centrifugation was used to isolate PBMCs. Sample: PBMCs or a T cell subset sorted from them (not recorded which). The sequence came from a man younger than 35 who had mild COVID-19 (a few samples of this study predate the infection). The sample titles of this study are shuffled in the database, so cell type and time point are left out; the donor was told from shared clones. The rearranged segments are TRBV20-1 and TRBJ1-5; D gene: possibly TRBD1, on 6 matching bases. The CDR3 protein: CSAGGTYSNQPQHF. In nucleotides, the sequence is TGCAGTGCAGGGGGGACTTATAGCAATCAGCCCCAGCATTTT.